The entry below describes one T cell receptor beta chain. Per the germline V gene, CDR1 is SGHRS and CDR2 is YFSETQ. Germline trimming cut 4 bases from V and 5 bases from J; bases unmatched to any gene: 7. This CDR3 is built from 14 residues. Libraries were prepared by immunoSEQ multiplex PCR; TCRdb keeps only in-frame clonotypes and omits some of them. Here the sample spans over 100,000 clones, around 87% being singletons. The record originates from a study of blood T cell repertoires in COVID-19. As for the study in general: Whether acute or convalescent, the COVID-19 samples came from the United States, Italy and Spain.

The sequenced material came from peripheral blood. The V gene is TRBV5-1, the J gene TRBJ2-5, with TRBD2 matching 8 bases. The source is a man between 45 and 60 years old with active COVID-19. CDR3 nucleotides: TGCGCCAGCAGCGCGGGGGGTGCACTGGAGACCCAGTACTTC. It yields the protein CASSAGGALETQYF. Using reference TRBV5-1 and TRBJ2-5 for the parts outside the CDR3, the full variable domain is KAGVTQTPRYLIKTRGQQVTLSCSPISGHRSVSWYQQTPGQGLQFLFEYFSETQRNKGNFPGRFSGRQFSNSRSEMNVSTLELGDSALYLCASSAGGALETQYFGPGTRLLVL.